Given below is one T cell receptor beta chain in context. No cognate antigen has been identified for it. No base quality information exists; no much larger clone differs at one position. A patient's vitiligo counted as stable when the lesions had not changed at all during the previous 6 months. For classification as stable, the absence of confetti depigmentation, a clinical sign of active vitiligo, was additionally required. Any patient who had received treatment in the previous three months was excluded. PBMCs were isolated from heparinized blood by Ficoll density gradient centrifugation and then flash-frozen. This sample is part of a study of resident and recirculating memory T cells in vitiligo (dated by TCRdb to 2016 to 2018). A note on the overall study: For TCR beta sequencing, each of a few stable vitiligo patients provided PBMCs and epidermis from shave biopsies taken at two lesional sites and two nonlesional sites. The human TCR beta sequencing was designed to test whether specific clones found in lesional vitiligo skin differed from the clones found in nonlesional skin and in blood. Right before genomic DNA was extracted using the Qiagen DNeasy Blood & Tissue Kit, the samples were homogenized with no cell sorting step. Overall study outcomes, separate from this receptor: By overlap and correlation analysis, no significant repertoire overlap was shown between biopsies, even within a single patient, except for each lesion compared with itself. Because TCR sequences were not shared across biopsy sites or across patients, the findings suggest that different lesions are infiltrated by different T cell clones, a pattern described as private specificity. Mechanistic studies in the future are needed to assess how much the detected T cell clones and the human Trm pools versus Tcm pools each contribute. No unique dominant TCR clone was detected, and clonality varied among vitiligo lesions.

TCR beta chains were amplified from genomic DNA with the immunoSEQ hsTCRB kit. TCR beta libraries were sequenced on an Illumina MiSeq instrument by the immunoSEQ service. For the original study's pipeline: Repertoire data were analyzed with the immunoSEQ Analyzer. The table comes from immuneACCESS by way of TCRdb, which keeps in-frame sequences with V and J called. Part of the clones is missing from these tables; in studies checked, under half for an unresolved V gene and the rest for unknown reasons. The D gene and trimming were derived from the DNA, and the V and J assignments and clone size from that table. The sample table contains roughly 80,000 clones; only one count was recorded for 90% to 95% of them. The ten largest account for around 5.1% of the sample. From the germline V gene, CDR1 is SGHTA and CDR2 is FQGTGA. Taken from cysteine to phenylalanine, the CDR3 has 16 residues. The CDR3 DNA has 48 bases and is translated from base 1. Trimming leaves V shorter by 5 bases and J shorter by 3 bases, with the junction holding 5 bases beyond the gene matches.

The origin of this receptor is a male donor with vitiligo. The sample comprised blood. The sequence links TRBV7-3 to TRBJ2-1; TRBD2 agrees with 12 junctional bases. The DNA sequence is given as TGTGCCAGCAGCCCTACTAGCGGGAGGTTCTACAATGAGCAGTTCTTC. Its protein product is CASSPTSGRFYNEQFF.